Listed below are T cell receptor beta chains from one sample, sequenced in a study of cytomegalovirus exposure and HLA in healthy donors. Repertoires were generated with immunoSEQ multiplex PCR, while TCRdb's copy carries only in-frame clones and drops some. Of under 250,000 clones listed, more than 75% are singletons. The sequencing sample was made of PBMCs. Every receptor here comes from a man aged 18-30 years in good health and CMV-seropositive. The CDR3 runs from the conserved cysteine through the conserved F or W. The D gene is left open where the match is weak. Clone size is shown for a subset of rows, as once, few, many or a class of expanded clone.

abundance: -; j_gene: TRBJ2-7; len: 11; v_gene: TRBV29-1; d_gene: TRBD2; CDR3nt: TGCAGCGTCGGACTAGCATACGAGCAGTACTTC; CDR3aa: CSVGLAYEQYF
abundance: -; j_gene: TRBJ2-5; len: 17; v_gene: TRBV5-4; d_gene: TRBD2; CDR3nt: TGTGCCAGCAGCGCTACGGCTAGCGGGAGTTCCCAAGAGACCCAGTACTTC; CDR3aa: CASSATASGSSQETQYF
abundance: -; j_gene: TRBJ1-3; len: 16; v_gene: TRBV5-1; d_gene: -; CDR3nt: TGCGCCAGCAGCTTGCGGGGGGCCGTCTCTGGAAACACCATATATTTT; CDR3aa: CASSLRGAVSGNTIYF
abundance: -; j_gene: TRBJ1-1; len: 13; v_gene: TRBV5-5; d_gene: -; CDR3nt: TGTGCCAGCAGCCCGGGGTGGGGGACTGAAGCTTTCTTT; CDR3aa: CASSPGWGTEAFF
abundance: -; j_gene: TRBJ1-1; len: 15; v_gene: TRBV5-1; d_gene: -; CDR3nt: TGCGCCAGCAGCTTGGCCTATCGGGGAGGCACTGAAGCTTTCTTT; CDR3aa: CASSLAYRGGTEAFF
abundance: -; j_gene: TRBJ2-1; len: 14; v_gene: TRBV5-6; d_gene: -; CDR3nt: TGTGCCAGCAGCTTACCCCTGACAGACCTAAAGCAGTTCTTC; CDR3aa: CASSLPLTDLKQFF
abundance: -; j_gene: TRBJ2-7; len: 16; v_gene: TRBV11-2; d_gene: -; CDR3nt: TGTGCCAGCAGCACACCCGGACGGACCCACACCTACGAGCAGTACTTC; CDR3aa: CASSTPGRTHTYEQYF
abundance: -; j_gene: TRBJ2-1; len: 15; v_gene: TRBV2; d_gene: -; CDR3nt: TGTGCCAGCGGAAGTGAAGTGGGGGACTACAATGAGCAGTTCTTC; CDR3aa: CASGSEVGDYNEQFF
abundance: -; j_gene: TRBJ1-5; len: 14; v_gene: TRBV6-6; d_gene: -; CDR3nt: TGTGCCAGCAGTAAGACTGATAGCAATCAGCCCCAGCATTTT; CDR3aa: CASSKTDSNQPQHF
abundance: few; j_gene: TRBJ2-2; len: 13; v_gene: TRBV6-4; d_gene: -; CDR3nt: TGTGCCAGCGCTAGCGTCGACACCGGGGAGCTGTTTTTT; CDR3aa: CASASVDTGELFF
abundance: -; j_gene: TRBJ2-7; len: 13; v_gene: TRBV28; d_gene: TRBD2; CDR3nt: TGTGCCAGCAGTTCGCGGGGGGCCGGGAAGCAGTACTTC; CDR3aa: CASSSRGAGKQYF
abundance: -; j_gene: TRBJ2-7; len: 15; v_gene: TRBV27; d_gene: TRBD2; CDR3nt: TGTGCCAGCAGTTGGGGGACTAGCGGGAGTGGAGAGCAGTACTTC; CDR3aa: CASSWGTSGSGEQYF
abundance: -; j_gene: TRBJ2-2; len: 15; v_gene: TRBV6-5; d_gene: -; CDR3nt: TGTGCCAGCAGTTACGGTCAGGGAAACACCGGGGAGCTGTTTTTT; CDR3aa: CASSYGQGNTGELFF
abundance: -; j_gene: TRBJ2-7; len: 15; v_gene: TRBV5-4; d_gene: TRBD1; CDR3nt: TGTGCCAGCAGCCGGGCGGACAGGGGGCCCTACGAGCAGTACTTC; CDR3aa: CASSRADRGPYEQYF
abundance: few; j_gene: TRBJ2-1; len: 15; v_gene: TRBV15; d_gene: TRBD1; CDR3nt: TGTGCCACCAGCAGCCCAGGGACAGGGCGCTATGAGCAGTTCTTC; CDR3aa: CATSSPGTGRYEQFF
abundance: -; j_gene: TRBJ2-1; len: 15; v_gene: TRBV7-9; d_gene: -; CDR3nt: TGTGCCAGCAGCTTCCCCCCGCGGTCCTACAATGAGCAGTTCTTC; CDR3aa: CASSFPPRSYNEQFF
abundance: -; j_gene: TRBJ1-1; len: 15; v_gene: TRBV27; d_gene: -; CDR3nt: TGTGCCAGCAGCGGACGGCCGGGAATGAACACTGAAGCTTTCTTT; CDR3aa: CASSGRPGMNTEAFF
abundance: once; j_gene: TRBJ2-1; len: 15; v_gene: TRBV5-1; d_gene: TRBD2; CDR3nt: TGCGCCAGCAGCTTGGATCTAGCGGCATACAATGAGCAGTTCTTC; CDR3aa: CASSLDLAAYNEQFF
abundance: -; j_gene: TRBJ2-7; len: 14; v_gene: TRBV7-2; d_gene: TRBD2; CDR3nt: TGTGCCAGCAGCTTTAACCTAGCGGTTCGCGAGCAGTACTTC; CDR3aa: CASSFNLAVREQYF
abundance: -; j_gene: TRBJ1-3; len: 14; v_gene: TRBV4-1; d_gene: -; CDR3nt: TGCGCCAGCAGCCAAGATCAAGGAAAAAACACCATATATTTT; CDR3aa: CASSQDQGKNTIYF
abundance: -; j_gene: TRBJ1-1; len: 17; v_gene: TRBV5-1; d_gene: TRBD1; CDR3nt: TGCGCCAGCAGCCCAGTCCGGACAGGGGTGTCGGACACTGAAGCTTTCTTT; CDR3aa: CASSPVRTGVSDTEAFF
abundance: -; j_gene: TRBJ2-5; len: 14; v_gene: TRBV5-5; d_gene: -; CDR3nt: TGTGCCAGCAGCGCCGACACTTACCAAGAGACCCAGTACTTC; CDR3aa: CASSADTYQETQYF
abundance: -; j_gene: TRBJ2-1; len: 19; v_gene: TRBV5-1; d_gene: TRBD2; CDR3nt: TGCGCCAGCAGCTTGATTTGGCTAGCGGGATCCCGGGGGGGGAATGAGCAGTTCTTC; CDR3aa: CASSLIWLAGSRGGNEQFF